A selection of T cell receptor beta chains follows, all from one sample in a study of T-cell reconstitution after alpha-beta-depleted transplantation in children. TCRdb reanalysed the PCR reads using MiXCR and keeps one entry per CDR3 protein. Among some 120,000 distinct CDR3 sequences listed, about 21% were seen once. This material consisted of PBMCs, mostly from graft donor cells, taken 180 days after TCRalphabeta/CD19-depleted stem cell transplant. Receptors were obtained from a male patient aged 2 to 10 who had a stem cell transplant for chronic granulomatous disease, so the T cells may come from the graft donor. CDR3s leave out the opening cysteine and the closing phenylalanine or tryptophan. Not all rows give a size; the values are once, few, many and, for expanded clones, a class.

abundance	v_gene	j_gene	CDR3aa
NA	TRBV15	TRBJ2-7	ATSRDYEGKQY
NA	TRBV5-1	TRBJ2-7	ASSLGTGGVPYEQY
many	TRBV5-1	TRBJ1-1	ASSSGRGPTEAF
NA	TRBV5-6	TRBJ1-1	ASSSVGSQGSLNTEAF
NA	TRBV5-6	TRBJ2-7	ASSRGGSRYEQY
many	TRBV6-5	TRBJ2-3	ASKRRGDSSTDTQY
NA	TRBV3-1	TRBJ2-1	ASSQGTREDNEQF
NA	TRBV9	TRBJ2-7	ASSAAPLYEQY
few	TRBV29-1	TRBJ2-7	SVGTGQGFYEQY
many	TRBV6-2/TRBV6-3	TRBJ2-2	ASSGARPSTGELF
few	TRBV7-6	TRBJ2-1	ASRRTSGERDEQF
many	TRBV20-1	TRBJ2-7	SARGAGPSYEQY
NA	TRBV27	TRBJ2-6	ASSSRPLMISGANVLT
many	TRBV6-5	TRBJ2-6	ASRKITGGLAGANVLT
NA	TRBV2	TRBJ2-7	ASNGAGTGRIEQY
NA	TRBV12-3/TRBV12-4	TRBJ2-3	ASCFYFRSGLVGTDTQY
many	TRBV12-3/TRBV12-4	TRBJ1-6	ASSTLQDSPLH
few	TRBV5-1	TRBJ1-6	ASSLVGGDSPLH
NA	TRBV12-3/TRBV12-4	TRBJ2-1	ASSPHLGQALGSVLNEQF
NA	TRBV7-2	TRBJ2-4	ASSLVRVAKNIQY
few	TRBV5-6	TRBJ2-1	ASSLARTSVNEQF
NA	TRBV19	TRBJ2-1	ASSPGTSGGSSYNEQF
NA	TRBV5-5	TRBJ2-3	ASTLDRQASTDTQY
many	TRBV3-1	TRBJ2-6	ASSQDLVRVPGANVLT
NA	TRBV7-2	TRBJ2-7	ASSLRTTGFGSYEQY
NA	TRBV29-1	TRBJ2-3	SVVPSREWAQY
few	TRBV28	TRBJ2-1	ASSPRLQGSEQF
few	TRBV18	TRBJ2-7	ASSPTGNGEQY